The rows below give T cell receptor beta chains drawn from one sample of a study of shared clonotypes between healthy human individuals. The method was immunoSEQ multiplex PCR; TCRdb's version includes in-frame clones alone and lacks a portion of them. Of about 2.4 million clones listed, 93% are singletons. The sequencing input was naive CD4+ T cells from PBMCs. The source of these receptors is a man between 18 and 35 years old in good health. Some clones in this sample may be carry-over from other donors' samples. Both conserved end residues are part of each CDR3. The D gene is left open where the match is weak. Clone size is not always given. Where it is, it says once, few, many or a class for expanded clones.

v_call: TRBV30
d_call: .
j_call: TRBJ2-3
clone_size: .
cdr3_nt: TGTGCCTGGAGTGTAGGGGATACGCAGTATTTT
cdr3_aa: CAWSVGDTQYF

v_call: TRBV10-2
d_call: .
j_call: TRBJ1-1
clone_size: .
cdr3_nt: TGCGCCAGCAGTGAGTTCGCGGGAAACACTGAAGCTTTCTTT
cdr3_aa: CASSEFAGNTEAFF

v_call: TRBV19
d_call: .
j_call: TRBJ1-2
clone_size: .
cdr3_nt: TGTGCCAGTAGTATCTCTCAGGGTGAAAACTATGGCTACACCTTC
cdr3_aa: CASSISQGENYGYTF

v_call: TRBV27
d_call: TRBD1
j_call: TRBJ2-2
clone_size: .
cdr3_nt: TGTGCCAGCAGCGTACAGGGGTCGTATCCCGGGGAGCTGTTTTTT
cdr3_aa: CASSVQGSYPGELFF

v_call: TRBV4-2
d_call: TRBD2
j_call: TRBJ2-3
clone_size: .
cdr3_nt: TGTGCCAGCAGCCCATCCCCCAGTCGGGGAGGGCGCACAGATACGCAGTATTTT
cdr3_aa: CASSPSPSRGGRTDTQYF

v_call: TRBV5-6
d_call: .
j_call: TRBJ1-5
clone_size: .
cdr3_nt: TGTGCCAGCAGCTTGGGAGGCGTGATCGGCAATCAGCCCCAGCATTTT
cdr3_aa: CASSLGGVIGNQPQHF

v_call: TRBV30
d_call: TRBD1
j_call: TRBJ1-6
clone_size: .
cdr3_nt: TGTGCCTGGAGTAGAGACAGGGGGGGGAATTCACCCCTCCACTTT
cdr3_aa: CAWSRDRGGNSPLHF

v_call: TRBV5-4
d_call: .
j_call: TRBJ1-1
clone_size: .
cdr3_nt: TGTGCCAGCAGCGTGACGCGGGGGGGGCAGACTGAAGCTTTCTTT
cdr3_aa: CASSVTRGGQTEAFF

v_call: TRBV4-1
d_call: TRBD2
j_call: TRBJ2-7
clone_size: .
cdr3_nt: TGCGCCAGCAGCCAAGCTAGCGGGAACCCCCCCTACGAGCAGTACTTC
cdr3_aa: CASSQASGNPPYEQYF

v_call: TRBV28
d_call: .
j_call: TRBJ1-1
clone_size: .
cdr3_nt: TGTGCCAGCAGTCTTCGCCGACCTCAGGGGTTGAAGAACACTGAAGCTTTCTTT
cdr3_aa: CASSLRRPQGLKNTEAFF

v_call: TRBV5-1
d_call: .
j_call: TRBJ2-7
clone_size: .
cdr3_nt: TGCGCCAGCAGCAGGGGTCCAAACTACGAGCAGTACTTC
cdr3_aa: CASSRGPNYEQYF

v_call: TRBV19
d_call: TRBD1
j_call: TRBJ2-6
clone_size: .
cdr3_nt: TGTGCCAGTAGCCTAGGACAGGGTAGGATACGGGCCAACGTCCTGACTTTC
cdr3_aa: CASSLGQGRIRANVLTF

v_call: TRBV9
d_call: TRBD2
j_call: TRBJ2-7
clone_size: .
cdr3_nt: TGTGCCAGCAGCGTAGTAAGCGGGACTGTCTACGAGCAGTACTTC
cdr3_aa: CASSVVSGTVYEQYF

v_call: TRBV10-3
d_call: TRBD1
j_call: TRBJ2-7
clone_size: .
cdr3_nt: TGTGCCATCAGCCCGGGACAGGGGCTCTACGAGCAGTACTTC
cdr3_aa: CAISPGQGLYEQYF

v_call: TRBV28
d_call: .
j_call: TRBJ1-1
clone_size: once
cdr3_nt: TGTGCCAGCAGTTCCCCCCCCCTGAACACTGAAGCTTTCTTT
cdr3_aa: CASSSPPLNTEAFF

v_call: TRBV6-6
d_call: .
j_call: TRBJ2-1
clone_size: .
cdr3_nt: TGTGCCAGCAGGACCGGGCTCTCCTACAATGAGCAGTTCTTC
cdr3_aa: CASRTGLSYNEQFF

v_call: TRBV19
d_call: .
j_call: TRBJ1-6
clone_size: .
cdr3_nt: TGTGCCAGTAGGCCCGGGAGCTCCTATAATTCACCCCTCCACTTT
cdr3_aa: CASRPGSSYNSPLHF

v_call: TRBV9
d_call: .
j_call: TRBJ2-7
clone_size: .
cdr3_nt: TGTGCCAGCAGCTTTCAGCCCTTCTACGAGCAGTACTTC
cdr3_aa: CASSFQPFYEQYF

v_call: TRBV5-6
d_call: TRBD1
j_call: TRBJ1-1
clone_size: .
cdr3_nt: TGTGCCAGCAGCTCAGGGGGCGCGAGCACTGAAGCTTTCTTT
cdr3_aa: CASSSGGASTEAFF

v_call: TRBV5-1
d_call: .
j_call: TRBJ1-1
clone_size: .
cdr3_nt: TGCGCCAGCAGCTTGGTGGTGGGGGCAGAGCCCATGAACACTGAAGCTTTCTTT
cdr3_aa: CASSLVVGAEPMNTEAFF

v_call: TRBV28
d_call: TRBD1
j_call: TRBJ2-7
clone_size: .
cdr3_nt: TGTGCCAGCAGCGACAAGGGACAGACCCCAGACGAGCAGTACTTC
cdr3_aa: CASSDKGQTPDEQYF

v_call: TRBV9
d_call: .
j_call: TRBJ2-1
clone_size: .
cdr3_nt: TGTGCCAGCAGCGTAGTTGGAGGGAACTACAATGAGCAGTTCTTC
cdr3_aa: CASSVVGGNYNEQFF

v_call: TRBV9
d_call: .
j_call: TRBJ1-3
clone_size: .
cdr3_nt: TGTGCCAGCAGCGTACTGGGCTCTGGAAACACCATATATTTT
cdr3_aa: CASSVLGSGNTIYF

v_call: TRBV6-1
d_call: .
j_call: TRBJ1-1
clone_size: .
cdr3_nt: TGTGCCAGCAGTGTATTGGACAGGAACACTGAAGCTTTCTTT
cdr3_aa: CASSVLDRNTEAFF

v_call: TRBV28
d_call: .
j_call: TRBJ1-1
clone_size: .
cdr3_nt: TGTGCCAGCAGTTTACCCACGCGGACTGAAGCTTTCTTT
cdr3_aa: CASSLPTRTEAFF

v_call: TRBV28
d_call: .
j_call: TRBJ2-7
clone_size: .
cdr3_nt: TGTGCCAGCAGTTTAACCTTCGAGCAGTACTTC
cdr3_aa: CASSLTFEQYF

v_call: TRBV7-2
d_call: TRBD1
j_call: TRBJ2-1
clone_size: .
cdr3_nt: TGTGCCAGCAGCTTAACAGGGGGCTCCTACAATGAGCAGTTCTTC
cdr3_aa: CASSLTGGSYNEQFF

v_call: TRBV6-4
d_call: TRBD1
j_call: TRBJ1-2
clone_size: few
cdr3_nt: TGTGCCAGCAGGCCGGGACAGAGCTATGGCTACACCTTC
cdr3_aa: CASRPGQSYGYTF

v_call: TRBV28
d_call: .
j_call: TRBJ1-2
clone_size: .
cdr3_nt: TGTGCCAGCAGTTTTGCCGGCGCTAACTATGGCTACACCTTC
cdr3_aa: CASSFAGANYGYTF

v_call: TRBV28
d_call: .
j_call: TRBJ2-2
clone_size: .
cdr3_nt: TGTGCCAGCAGTTCTCCAGCGTTGAACACCGGGGAGCTGTTTTTT
cdr3_aa: CASSSPALNTGELFF

v_call: TRBV6-5
d_call: TRBD1
j_call: TRBJ1-2
clone_size: .
cdr3_nt: TGTGCCAGTTCCGGGACAGGGAGTCATGGCTACACCTTC
cdr3_aa: CASSGTGSHGYTF

v_call: TRBV5-4
d_call: .
j_call: TRBJ2-7
clone_size: .
cdr3_nt: TGTGCCAGCAGCCTTCTCCCCTACGAGCAGTACTTC
cdr3_aa: CASSLLPYEQYF

v_call: TRBV7-9
d_call: .
j_call: TRBJ1-2
clone_size: .
cdr3_nt: TGTGCCAGCAGCTTAGGGGCCCTCTATGGCTACACCTTC
cdr3_aa: CASSLGALYGYTF

v_call: TRBV5-1
d_call: .
j_call: TRBJ2-1
clone_size: .
cdr3_nt: TGCGCCAGCAGCTTCGCCCTTGGGGGAGGTCTACTCAATGAGCAGTTCTTC
cdr3_aa: CASSFALGGGLLNEQFF

v_call: TRBV18
d_call: TRBD1
j_call: TRBJ2-5
clone_size: .
cdr3_nt: TGTGCCAGCTCACCCCTACAGGGGGCAGGAGAGACCCAGTACTTC
cdr3_aa: CASSPLQGAGETQYF

v_call: TRBV15
d_call: .
j_call: TRBJ2-1
clone_size: .
cdr3_nt: TGTGCCACCAGGGAAGAGTGGGGCGTTAGCTCCTACAATGAGCAGTTCTTC
cdr3_aa: CATREEWGVSSYNEQFF

v_call: TRBV6-6
d_call: .
j_call: TRBJ1-2
clone_size: .
cdr3_nt: TGTGCCAGCAGCCGGAGGGAAAACTATGGCTACACCTTC
cdr3_aa: CASSRRENYGYTF

v_call: TRBV5-1
d_call: TRBD1
j_call: TRBJ1-4
clone_size: .
cdr3_nt: TGCGCCAGCAGCTTGGGAGGCAGGGGGAACGAAAAACTGTTTTTT
cdr3_aa: CASSLGGRGNEKLFF

v_call: TRBV2
d_call: .
j_call: TRBJ2-5
clone_size: .
cdr3_nt: TGTGCCAGCAGTGATCGAGGGGGAGAGACCCAGTACTTC
cdr3_aa: CASSDRGGETQYF

v_call: TRBV7-9
d_call: .
j_call: TRBJ1-3
clone_size: few
cdr3_nt: TGTGCCAGCAGCTTAACAGACACCATATATTTT
cdr3_aa: CASSLTDTIYF

v_call: TRBV7-9
d_call: TRBD2
j_call: TRBJ2-2
clone_size: .
cdr3_nt: TGTGCCAGCAGCCAACAACCGACTAGCGGAGTCACCGGGGAGCTGTTTTTT
cdr3_aa: CASSQQPTSGVTGELFF

v_call: TRBV28
d_call: .
j_call: TRBJ2-2
clone_size: once
cdr3_nt: TGTGCCAGCATTAGCGGCTACACCGGGGAGCTGTTTTTT
cdr3_aa: CASISGYTGELFF

v_call: TRBV11-3
d_call: TRBD1
j_call: TRBJ1-2
clone_size: .
cdr3_nt: TGTGCCAGCAGCACAGCAGGGGGGTACGGCTACACCTTC
cdr3_aa: CASSTAGGYGYTF

v_call: TRBV27
d_call: TRBD1
j_call: TRBJ2-7
clone_size: .
cdr3_nt: TGTGCCAGCAATACCGACAGGGGCCTTGGTGAGCAGTACTTC
cdr3_aa: CASNTDRGLGEQYF

v_call: TRBV7-3
d_call: .
j_call: TRBJ2-3
clone_size: .
cdr3_nt: TGTGCCAGCAGCGTGGGGACAGATACGCAGTATTTT
cdr3_aa: CASSVGTDTQYF

v_call: TRBV7-2
d_call: TRBD2
j_call: TRBJ2-2
clone_size: .
cdr3_nt: TGTGCCAGCAGCTGGACTAGCGGGAGCACCGGGGAGCTGTTTTTT
cdr3_aa: CASSWTSGSTGELFF

v_call: TRBV10-3
d_call: .
j_call: TRBJ1-1
clone_size: .
cdr3_nt: TGTGCCATCAGCACCCTTCCTGACACCAAGAACACTGAAGCTTTCTTT
cdr3_aa: CAISTLPDTKNTEAFF

v_call: TRBV5-4
d_call: .
j_call: TRBJ1-1
clone_size: few
cdr3_nt: TGTGCCAGCAGCCTTGGACTTATGAACACTGAAGCTTTCTTT
cdr3_aa: CASSLGLMNTEAFF

v_call: TRBV6-1
d_call: .
j_call: TRBJ1-5
clone_size: .
cdr3_nt: TGTGCCAGCAGTGAAATGGGCTCTTCGGGACAGCCCCAGCATTTT
cdr3_aa: CASSEMGSSGQPQHF

v_call: TRBV5-4
d_call: TRBD2
j_call: TRBJ2-3
clone_size: .
cdr3_nt: TGTGCCAGCAGCACCCCGACTAGCGGGGGCACAGATACGCAGTATTTT
cdr3_aa: CASSTPTSGGTDTQYF

v_call: TRBV9
d_call: TRBD2
j_call: TRBJ2-7
clone_size: .
cdr3_nt: TGTGCCAGCAGCGTAGTAAGCGGGAGTATCTACGAGCAGTACTTC
cdr3_aa: CASSVVSGSIYEQYF

v_call: TRBV11-2
d_call: .
j_call: TRBJ1-2
clone_size: .
cdr3_nt: TGTGCCAGCAGCTTAGAGCCCCGAGGTAACTATGGCTACACCTTC
cdr3_aa: CASSLEPRGNYGYTF

v_call: TRBV5-6
d_call: .
j_call: TRBJ1-2
clone_size: .
cdr3_nt: TGTGCCAGCAGCTTGGTGGGGGATGGCTACACCTTC
cdr3_aa: CASSLVGDGYTF

v_call: TRBV7-9
d_call: TRBD1
j_call: TRBJ1-1
clone_size: .
cdr3_nt: TGTGCCAGCAGCTTCGTTGCCGGGACAGGGGGCTTCACTGAAGCTTTCTTT
cdr3_aa: CASSFVAGTGGFTEAFF

v_call: TRBV5-6
d_call: .
j_call: TRBJ1-1
clone_size: .
cdr3_nt: TGTGCCAGCAGCTTGTTCGGCGGCACTGAAGCTTTCTTT
cdr3_aa: CASSLFGGTEAFF

v_call: TRBV9
d_call: .
j_call: TRBJ2-1
clone_size: .
cdr3_nt: TGTGCCAGCAGCGTCAGTGGGAGCTCCTACAATGAGCAGTTCTTC
cdr3_aa: CASSVSGSSYNEQFF

v_call: TRBV7-2
d_call: .
j_call: TRBJ2-5
clone_size: .
cdr3_nt: TGTGCCAGCAGCTTAGGTCTTCCGCAAGAGACCCAGTACTTC
cdr3_aa: CASSLGLPQETQYF

v_call: TRBV10-1
d_call: .
j_call: TRBJ1-5
clone_size: .
cdr3_nt: TGCGCCAGCAGTGCACCGGGACACTATAGCAATCAGCCCCAGCATTTT
cdr3_aa: CASSAPGHYSNQPQHF